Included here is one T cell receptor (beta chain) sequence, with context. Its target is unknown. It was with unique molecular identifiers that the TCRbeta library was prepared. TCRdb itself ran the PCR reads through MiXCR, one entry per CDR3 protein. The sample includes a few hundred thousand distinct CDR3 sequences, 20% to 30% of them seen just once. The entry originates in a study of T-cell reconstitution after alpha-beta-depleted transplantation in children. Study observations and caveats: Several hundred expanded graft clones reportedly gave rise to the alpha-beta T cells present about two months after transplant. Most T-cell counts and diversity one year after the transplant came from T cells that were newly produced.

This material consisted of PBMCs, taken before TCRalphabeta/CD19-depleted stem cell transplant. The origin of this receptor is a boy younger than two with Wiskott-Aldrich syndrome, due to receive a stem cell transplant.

CDR3 loop: CASSEEGTGGRRHNYGYTF. In DNA, the CDR3 is TGTGCCAGCAGTGAAGAGGGGACAGGGGGTCGGCGGCACAACTATGGCTACACCTTC. The chain uses TRBV6-1 and TRBJ1-2; 11 bases line up with TRBD1. V trimming: 1 base; J trimming: 2 bases; junction bases outside the gene matches: 12. Germline V lookup: CDR1 MNHNS, CDR2 SASEGT. The CDR3 is 19 residues long.